The 13 T cell receptor beta chains listed next were all sequenced from one sample in a study of blood T cell repertoires in COVID-19. Method: immunoSEQ multiplex PCR; TCRdb's copy keeps in-frame clones and lacks some. The table records some 240,000 clones, roughly 90% of them present only once. Sequencing was done on a sample of peripheral blood. Receptors were obtained from a woman aged 55-70 years with COVID-19, enrolled during active disease.

This clone appeared a single time. The rearrangement uses TRBV7-9 and TRBJ2-2, with 7 nucleotides matching TRBD1. The V gene end was trimmed by 5 bases and the J gene end by 4 bases; junction bases not matched to a gene: 10. The CDR3 spans 16 residues. CDR1 SEHNR and CDR2 FQNEAQ come from the germline V gene (reference sequence). The CDR3 DNA reads as TGTGCCAGCAGCCTAACGACAGGGTTTGGCACCGGGGAGCTGTTTTTT. This sequence encodes CASSLTTGFGTGELFF.

The rearrangement links TRBV5-1 to TRBJ2-1, with 10 bases aligning to TRBD2. CDR3 length equals 15 residues. Germline-derived CDR1 and CDR2 are SGHRS and YFSETQ. V trimming: 4 bases; J trimming: 3 bases; junction bases outside the gene matches: 4. As DNA, the CDR3 is TGCGCCAGCAGCGGTGTAGCGGGGGGCTACAATGAGCAGTTCTTC. This sequence encodes CASSGVAGGYNEQFF.

This chain uses TRBV6-2 or TRBV6-3 with TRBJ1-2, with TRBD1 identical over 7 bases. The length of the CDR3 is 18 residues. CDR1 and CDR2 from the germline V gene are MNHEY and SVGEGT. Trimming at V came to 0 bases and at J to 2 bases, leaving 12 bases not matched to a gene. The CDR3 DNA reads as TGTGCCAGCAGTTACTCCAGTTGGGCGACACAGGGGAACTATGGCTACACCTTC. Protein product: CASSYSSWATQGNYGYTF.

This clone was recorded only once. J is TRBJ2-7 and V is TRBV5-1; 7 positions agree with TRBD1. Germline lookup yields CDR1 SGHRS and CDR2 YFSETQ. Trimming took 6 bases from V and 1 from J; bases not matched to a gene: 7. This CDR3 contains 14 residues. The DNA for the CDR3 is TGCGCCAGCACACCTACGACAGGGTCCTACGAGCAGTACTTC. Amino acid sequence: CASTPTTGSYEQYF.

V gene TRBV7-2 combines with J gene TRBJ1-2; 9 bases fit TRBD1. Looked up from germline, CDR1 is SGHTA and CDR2 is FQGNSA. This CDR3 has 15 residues. The trim removed 5 bases at V and 8 bases at J, leaving 12 bases unmatched. CDR3 sequence reads: CASSMSRGQGDGYTF. The CDR3, as DNA: TGTGCCAGCAGCATGTCTCGGGGACAGGGTGACGGCTACACCTTC.

V and J are TRBV4-2 and TRBJ2-5, with D unclear. CDR3 length: 13 amino acids. Germline V gives CDR1 LGHNA, CDR2 YNFKEQ. V lost 0 bases and J 3 bases, leaving 5 bases between the germline ends. The CDR3 coding sequence is TGTGCCAGCAGCCAAGAATTAAAAGAGACCCAGTACTTC. Translation gives CASSQELKETQYF.

This clone was seen only once. The chain has TRBV18 and TRBJ1-5; D remains unclear. Germline lookup yields CDR1 KGHSH and CDR2 LQKENI. Trimming took off 3 bases at V and 7 bases at J, with 16 bases between the two ends. The CDR3 length is 15 residues. The CDR3 region has the DNA TGTGCCAGCTCACCTCAGTCGATGGCCCGCCAGCCCCAGCATTTT. Encoded protein: CASSPQSMARQPQHF.

This clone was seen a single time. The chain couples TRBV3-1 (or the pseudogene TRBV3-2) to TRBJ1-1, with a possible D match to TRBD1 (5 bases). Trimming removed 3 bases at V and 10 bases at J, with 12 bases between. CDR1 is LGHDT, CDR2 YNNKEL, per germline (reference sequence). This CDR3 spans 12 amino acids. The CDR3 bases are TGTGCCAGCAGCCACGGGGGGGGTTCAGCTTTCTTT. As protein: CASSHGGGSAFF.

This chain connects TRBV5-4 to TRBJ2-7, with TRBD1 matching 8 bases. CDR3 size: 16 residues. Germline trimming cut 0 bases from V and 1 base from J; bases unmatched to any gene: 6. In germline, CDR1 is SGHNT, CDR2 YYREEE (reference sequence). The CDR3 DNA sequence: TGTGCCAGCAGCTTGGATATGGGACAGGCGTCCTACGAGCAGTACTTC. Protein product: CASSLDMGQASYEQYF.

DNA for the CDR3: TGTGCCAGCAGCCAAGCACCGGGGACTGAAGCTTTCTTT. Protein product: CASSQAPGTEAFF. The J gene is TRBJ1-1, the V gene TRBV3-1 (or the pseudogene TRBV3-2); the D is unclear. The CDR3 contains 13 residues. Trimming took 1 base from V and 5 from J, leaving 8 bases between them. Germline CDR1 reads LGHDT; CDR2 reads YNNKEL (reference sequence).

This chain's CDR3 is CASSGLAGREAQYF. The CDR3 region has the DNA TGTGCCAGCAGTGGACTAGCGGGGAGGGAGGCCCAGTACTTC. The chain combines TRBV4-2 with TRBJ2-5; 12 bases map to TRBD2. V trimming: 6 bases; J trimming: 9 bases; junction bases outside the gene matches: 8. Per germline, CDR1 LGHNA and CDR2 YNFKEQ. The CDR3 sequence is 14 residues long.

V is TRBV7-2 and J is TRBJ1-1, with a weak D call TRBD1 (5 bases). Between the trimmed V and J ends, which lost 0 bases and 1 base, there was a span of 9 bases. The CDR3 is 15 amino acids. The germline V gene encodes CDR1 SGHTA and CDR2 FQGNSA. Here the CDR3 reads CASSLAGGTNTEAFF. The CDR3 DNA sequence: TGTGCCAGCAGCTTAGCGGGGGGGACGAACACTGAAGCTTTCTTT.

V is TRBV4-2 and J is TRBJ2-1; D is perhaps TRBD1 (6 bases). From germline, CDR1 is LGHNA and CDR2 YNFKEQ. The CDR3 is 14 amino acids. Deletions cut 2 bases from V and 6 bases from J, with 11 bases between. The CDR3 reads CASSQQGTLNEQFF. CDR3 coding DNA: TGTGCCAGCAGCCAACAGGGGACCCTCAATGAGCAGTTCTTC.